What follows are 5 T cell receptor beta chains derived from one specimen sequenced in a study of vaccination and CD4 T cells after COVID-19. The Oncomine TCR Beta short-read assay was applied to DNA of cultured CD4+ T cells. TCRdb re-called the PCR reads through MiXCR, storing one row per CDR3 protein. The sample carries more than 15,000 distinct CDR3 sequences, approximately 40% recorded once. Treatment: approximately 9-day PBMC culture with coronavirus spike peptide pools or control peptides (ViraFEST assay). Which antigens these TCRs recognize remains unknown. The specimen was CD4+ T cells from blood, cultured in vitro, collected before SARS-CoV-2 vaccination. Every receptor here comes from a human donor who received a COVID-19 vaccine.

The V and J genes are TRBV5-1 and TRBJ2-7; D possibly corresponds to TRBD2 (6 bases). CDR3 length: 16 amino acids. Germline V gives CDR1 SGHRS, CDR2 YFSETQ. Deletions cut 0 bases from V and 7 bases from J, with 20 bases between. Written as DNA, the CDR3 is TGCGCCAGCAGCTTGGGGCACCTAGCGAGGGAAAGGGAGCAGTACTTC. Translation gives CASSLGHLAREREQYF.

This clonotype was observed a handful of times. V gene TRBV12-2 combines with J gene TRBJ1-5. TRBV12-2 is recorded as a pseudogene. The CDR3 covers 11 residues. The CDR3 loop reads CASPGGQPQHF. The CDR3 DNA sequence: TGTGCAAGTCCGGGAGGCCAGCCCCAGCATTTT.

The chain carries TRBV6-1 and TRBJ2-7; D tentatively reads TRBD1 or TRBD2 (5 bases each). Deletions cut 4 bases from V and 3 bases from J, with 19 bases between. This CDR3 contains 16 residues. Per the germline V gene, CDR1 is MNHNS and CDR2 is SASEGT. The CDR3 sequence is CASSGGYGTGNYEQYF. The DNA of the CDR3 is TGTGCCAGCAGTGGGGGATACGGGACGGGAAACTACGAGCAGTACTTC.

This clonotype came up a few times. The chain links TRBV2 to TRBJ2-2, with 8 bases that match TRBD2. Germline CDR1 SNHLY, CDR2 FYNNEI. V was clipped by 7 bases and J by 6 bases; unmatched bases: 16. The CDR3 spans 17 residues. The chain's CDR3 is CASTPGGGYSTAGELFF. For the CDR3, the DNA is TGTGCCAGCACTCCGGGCGGGGGGTATTCGACGGCCGGGGAGCTGTTTTTT.

There are a few counts of this clonotype. The chain uses TRBV20-1 and TRBJ2-3; 10 nucleotides agree with TRBD2. The V segment lost 1 base and the J segment 6 bases; nucleotides outside the gene matches: 7. The CDR3 is 15 amino acids. Germline-derived CDR1 and CDR2 are DFQATT and SNEGSKA (reference sequence). The DNA of the CDR3 is TGCAGTGCTAGAGTTCCTAGCGGGGGCTCGGATACGCAGTATTTT. Its translation: CSARVPSGGSDTQYF.